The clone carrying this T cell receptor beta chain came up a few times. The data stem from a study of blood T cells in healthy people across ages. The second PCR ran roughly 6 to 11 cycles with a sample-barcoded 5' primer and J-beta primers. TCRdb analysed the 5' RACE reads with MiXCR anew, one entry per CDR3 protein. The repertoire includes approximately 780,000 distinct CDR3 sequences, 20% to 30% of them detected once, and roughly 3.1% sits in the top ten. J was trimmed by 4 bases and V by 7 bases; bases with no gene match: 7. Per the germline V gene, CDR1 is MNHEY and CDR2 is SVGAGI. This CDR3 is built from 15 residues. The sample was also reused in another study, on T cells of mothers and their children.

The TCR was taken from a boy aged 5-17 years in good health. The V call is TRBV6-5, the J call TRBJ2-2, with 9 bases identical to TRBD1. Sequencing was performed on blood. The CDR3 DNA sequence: TGTGCCAGCATGACACAGGGGGCGGGCACCGGGGAGCTGTTTTTT. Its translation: CASMTQGAGTGELFF.